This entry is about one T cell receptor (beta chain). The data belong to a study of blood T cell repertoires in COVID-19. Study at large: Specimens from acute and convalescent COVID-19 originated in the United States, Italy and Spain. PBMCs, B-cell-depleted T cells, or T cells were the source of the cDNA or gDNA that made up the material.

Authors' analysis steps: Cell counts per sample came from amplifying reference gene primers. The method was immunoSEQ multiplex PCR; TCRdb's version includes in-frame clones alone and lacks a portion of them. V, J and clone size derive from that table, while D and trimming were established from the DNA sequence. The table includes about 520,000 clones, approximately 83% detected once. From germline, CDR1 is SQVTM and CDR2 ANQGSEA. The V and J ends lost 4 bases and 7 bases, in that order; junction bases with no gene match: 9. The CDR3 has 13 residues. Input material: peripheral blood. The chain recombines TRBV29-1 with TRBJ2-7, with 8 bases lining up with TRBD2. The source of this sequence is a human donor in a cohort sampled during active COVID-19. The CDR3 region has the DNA TGCAGCGTTGCGGGCGGGAGGAGAGGGGAGCAGTACTTC. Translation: CSVAGGRRGEQYF.